The TCR beta chain under discussion was sequenced for a study of blood T cell repertoires in COVID-19. On the study more broadly: The United States, Italy and Spain were the sources of the acute and convalescent COVID-19 samples. From T cells, B-cell-depleted T cells, or PBMCs came the material, which was cDNA or gDNA.

V lost 6 bases, J lost 5 bases, and 15 bases lay in between. Germline CDR1 and CDR2: MNHEY and SVGAGI. The length of the CDR3 is 14 residues. Source study methods: It was from reference gene primer amplification that nucleated cell counts were estimated. The assay was immunoSEQ multiplex PCR, and TCRdb's table has in-frame clones only and misses some. D and trimming come from the DNA, and the V and J calls and clone size come from that table. The table includes 450,000 or so clones, about 91% detected once. The V and J genes are TRBV6-5 and TRBJ2-3; the D gene is possibly TRBD2 (5 bases). The sample comprised peripheral blood. This TCR was sampled from a man aged 18-30 years with COVID-19, enrolled during active disease. The CDR3 coding sequence is TGTGCCAGCAGACTCGGACTGCACAGAGATACGCAGTATTTT. The encoded protein is CASRLGLHRDTQYF.